The 24 T cell receptor beta chains below all came from one sample that was sequenced in a study of long-term antiretroviral therapy in people with HIV. The authors ran the immunoSEQ assay, v3.0, at survey level. Data came from immunoSEQ multiplex PCR; TCRdb stores just in-frame clones and leaves some out. This repertoire shows 15,000 to 20,000 clones, less than 80% found once; its top ten account for roughly an eighth. This specimen was unsorted PBMCs, taken 0.3 years after starting antiretroviral therapy. The receptor set was obtained from a woman aged 45-65 years with HIV.

The gene calls are TRBV5-1 and TRBJ1-4; TRBD1 matches 8 bases. Per germline, CDR1 SGHRS and CDR2 YFSETQ. V shed 1 base, J shed 7 bases, and the junction held 6 bases outside the gene matches. This CDR3 has 15 residues. The CDR3 region has the DNA TGCGCCAGCAGCTTGCTGCAGGGGGCCGTTGAAAAACTGTTTTTT. It encodes CASSLLQGAVEKLFF.

The rearrangement links TRBV14 to TRBJ2-7; 9 bases match TRBD2. V lost 1 base to trimming and J lost 7 bases; unmatched junction nucleotides: 8. Per germline, CDR1 SGHDN and CDR2 FVKESK. The CDR3 sequence is 15 residues long. The CDR3 sequence is CASSQGIAGALEQYV. The CDR3 bases are TGTGCCAGCAGCCAAGGGATAGCGGGGGCCCTGGAGCAGTACGTC.

This clone appeared a single time. This chain uses TRBV28 with TRBJ1-2, with D tentatively TRBD1 (6 bases). V lost 6 bases to trimming and J lost 4 bases, with 18 bases between them. The CDR3 sequence is 15 residues long. Germline CDR1 and CDR2: MDHEN and SYDVKM. The DNA for the CDR3 is TGTGCCAGCAGGTCTACCCGGGGGCCTGGCTATGGCTACACCTTC. Translating it yields CASRSTRGPGYGYTF.

The CDR3 is CASNSGGYSPLHF. In nucleotides, the CDR3 is TGCGCCAGCAATTCAGGGGGCTATTCACCCCTCCACTTT. This chain uses TRBV10-2 with TRBJ1-6, with 8 bases aligning to TRBD1. This CDR3 comprises 13 residues. The J segment lost 8 bases and the V segment lost 7 bases, leaving 4 bases of the junction unmatched. Germline lookup yields CDR1 WSHSY and CDR2 SAAADI.

A single count supports this clone. The rearrangement links TRBV7-3 to TRBJ2-2, with 11 bases lining up with TRBD2. The length of the CDR3 is 18 residues. The ends lost 2 bases at V and 0 bases at J; junction bases unmatched: 5. From germline, CDR1 is SGHTA and CDR2 FQGTGA. CDR3 protein: CASSLALAGGTNTGELFF. The CDR3 nucleotides are TGTGCCAGCAGCTTAGCATTAGCGGGGGGGACGAACACCGGGGAGCTGTTTTTT.

This chain uses TRBV7-7 with TRBJ2-7; 11 positions agree with TRBD1. V shed 2 bases and J 3 bases; nucleotides not matched to a gene: 3. The CDR3 loop spans 15 amino acids. Per germline, CDR1 SSHAT and CDR2 FNYEAQ (reference sequence). CDR3 bases: TGTGCCAGCAGCTTATACGGGACAGGGGGCTACGAGCAGTACGTC. Its translation: CASSLYGTGGYEQYV.

The chain carries TRBV11-2 and TRBJ2-5, with D unresolved. The length of the CDR3 is 12 residues. From germline, CDR1 is SGHAT and CDR2 FQNNGV. V lost 3 bases and J 3 bases, leaving 5 bases between the germline ends. The CDR3 nucleotides are TGTGCCAGCAGCTTGATGAAAGAGACCCAGTACTTC. Protein sequence: CASSLMKETQYF.

The V and J genes are TRBV5-4 and TRBJ2-7, with a weak D call TRBD2 (5 bases). The V and J ends lost 4 bases and 0 bases respectively, with 11 bases between them. Looked up from germline, CDR1 is SGHNT and CDR2 is YYREEE (reference sequence). The CDR3 covers 14 residues. The chain's CDR3 is CASSADYDSYEQYF. CDR3 coding DNA: TGTGCCAGCAGCGCCGACTACGACTCCTACGAGCAGTACTTC.

The chain recombines TRBV2 with TRBJ2-3, with D possibly being TRBD1 (6 bases). This CDR3 contains 15 residues. V was shortened by 4 bases and J by 4 bases, with 15 bases between the two germline ends. The V gene's germline CDR1 is SNHLY and CDR2 FYNNEI. The CDR3 nucleotides are TGTGCCAGCAGTGTTTTTGGGGGCCGTGCAGATACGCAGTATTTT. Translating gives CASSVFGGRADTQYF. Full variable domain (rest looked up from reference TRBV2 and TRBJ2-3): EPEVTQTPSHQVTQMGQEVILRCVPISNHLYFYWYRQILGQKVEFLVSFYNNEISEKSEIFDDQFSVERPDGSNFTLKIRSTKLEDSAMYFCASSVFGGRADTQYFGPGTRLTVL.

The chain has TRBV5-1 and TRBJ2-3, with 12 bases aligning to TRBD2. Germline V gene sequence: CDR1 SGHRS, CDR2 YFSETQ. The CDR3 is 16 amino acids. V was clipped by 3 bases and J by 7 bases; unmatched bases: 9. CDR3 nucleotides: TGCGCCAGCAGCTCTGGGGGGCTAGCGGGGGGGAATACGCAGTATTTT. Translated: CASSSGGLAGGNTQYF.

This rearrangement joins TRBV10-3 to TRBJ1-1; D remains ambiguous. Germline V gene lookup returns CDR1 ENHRY and CDR2 SYGVKD. The CDR3 contains 13 residues. The germline V and J ends were trimmed by 3 bases and 2 bases, with 7 bases remaining between them. The CDR3 coding sequence is TGTGCCATCAGTGACGCGCTTAACACTGAAGCTTTCTTT. Translation gives CAISDALNTEAFF.

V is TRBV18 and J is TRBJ2-5; D unresolved. V was trimmed by 1 base and J by 0 bases, leaving 3 bases between them. The length of the CDR3 is 13 residues. The V gene's germline CDR1 is KGHSH and CDR2 LQKENI. CDR3 nucleotide sequence: TGTGCCAGCTCACCACAGAACCAAGAGACCCAGTACTTC. Protein: CASSPQNQETQYF.

The chain is built from TRBV6-5 and TRBJ2-4, with a possible D match to TRBD1 (5 bases). This CDR3 spans 14 amino acids. Trimming took off 2 bases at V and 1 base at J, with 6 bases between the two ends. Looked up from germline, CDR1 is MNHEY and CDR2 is SVGAGI. The chain's CDR3 is CASSYRGAKNIQYF. The CDR3 DNA reads TGTGCCAGCAGTTACAGGGGTGCCAAAAACATTCAGTACTTC.

V and J are TRBV14 and TRBJ1-1, with no clear D. The ends were cut back, 4 bases at V and 0 bases at J, with 15 bases in the middle. The CDR3 runs 16 residues. Germline lookup yields CDR1 SGHDN and CDR2 FVKESK. This chain's CDR3 is CASSPYPSTVNTEAFF. CDR3 sequence (DNA): TGTGCCAGCAGCCCCTACCCCTCGACTGTGAACACTGAAGCTTTCTTT.

The chain links TRBV27 to TRBJ2-2, with 9 bases fitting TRBD1. The CDR3 loop spans 17 amino acids. Unmatched junction bases numbered 14, after V lost 6 bases and J lost 6 bases. Germline V gene lookup returns CDR1 MNHEY and CDR2 SMNVEV (reference sequence). This chain's CDR3 is CASSQRAGTGKPGELFF. For the CDR3, the DNA is TGTGCCAGCAGCCAAAGGGCCGGGACAGGGAAGCCCGGGGAGCTGTTTTTT.

This rearrangement joins TRBV27 to TRBJ2-5; weak D call: TRBD1 (6 bases). V was trimmed by 5 bases and J by 9 bases, leaving 16 bases between them. Germline V gene data show CDR1 as MNHEY and CDR2 as SMNVEV (reference sequence). CDR3 length: 13 residues. CDR3 in DNA: TGTGCCAGCAGTCCCTTTATACAGGGCTCCCAGTACTTC. It specifies CASSPFIQGSQYF.

Written as DNA, the CDR3 is TGTGCCAGCGGATCGGATACGCAGTATTTT. Residues: CASGSDTQYF. The chain combines TRBV2 with TRBJ2-3; no reliable D call. The CDR3 is made up of 10 amino acids. CDR1 is SNHLY and CDR2 is FYNNEI in the germline V gene. With 8 bases removed from V and 6 bases from J, the gap between germline ends came to 6 bases. The full variable domain, with the rest looked up from reference TRBV2 and TRBJ2-3, is EPEVTQTPSHQVTQMGQEVILRCVPISNHLYFYWYRQILGQKVEFLVSFYNNEISEKSEIFDDQFSVERPDGSNFTLKIRSTKLEDSAMYFCASGSDTQYFGPGTRLTVL.

This clone was observed a few times. The chain is built from TRBV2 and TRBJ2-1; weak D call: TRBD2 (6 bases). CDR1 and CDR2 from the germline V gene are SNHLY and FYNNEI. V was trimmed by 7 bases and J by 0 bases, leaving 13 bases between them. There are 15 residues in the CDR3. CDR3 in DNA: TGTGCCAGCACATCATACGGGGGCTCCTACAATGAGCAGTTCTTC. Its protein product is CASTSYGGSYNEQFF.

This rearrangement joins TRBV5-1 to TRBJ2-7; D ambiguous. Germline loops: CDR1 SGHRS, CDR2 YFSETQ. This CDR3 has 14 residues. V was pared by 4 bases and J by 1 base, with 12 bases between. In DNA form, the CDR3 reads TGCGCCAGCAGCCCCGTTTCTCTATCCTACGAGCAGTACTTC. This sequence encodes CASSPVSLSYEQYF.

This clone was observed once. V gene TRBV11-2 combines with J gene TRBJ2-1; 11 nucleotides match TRBD1. With V trimmed by 8 bases and J by 7 bases, 7 bases remained unmatched. Germline V gene data show CDR1 as SGHAT and CDR2 as FQNNGV. The CDR3 length is 14 residues. The CDR3 spells CASVRTGGRNEQFF. CDR3 in DNA: TGTGCCAGCGTGAGGACAGGGGGCCGGAATGAGCAGTTCTTC.

The rearrangement links TRBV11-2 to TRBJ1-6; TRBD1 matches at 12 bases. There are 16 residues in the CDR3. V trimming: 5 bases; J trimming: 6 bases; junction bases outside the gene matches: 5. In germline, CDR1 is SGHAT, CDR2 FQNNGV. The chain's CDR3 is CASSPRDRGPNSPLHF. The DNA of the CDR3 is TGTGCCAGCAGCCCCCGGGACAGGGGGCCTAATTCACCCCTCCACTTT.

The genes are TRBV6-1 and TRBJ1-2; D is undetermined. This CDR3 is built from 15 residues. Per the germline V gene, CDR1 is MNHNS and CDR2 is SASEGT. Trimming pared 7 bases from V and 6 bases from J, leaving 21 bases between. CDR3 bases: TGTGCCAGCATTATGCGAGAGGTGGGGAGCGATGGCTACACCTTC. It yields the protein CASIMREVGSDGYTF.

CDR3 in DNA: TGTGCCAGTAGTCGTGTTAATGTAGGAAGCGAGCAGTACTTC. This codes for CASSRVNVGSEQYF. The chain links TRBV19 to TRBJ2-7; D is unclear. V was trimmed by 5 bases and J by 6 bases, leaving 17 bases between them. The CDR3 is 14 residues long. Germline values: CDR1 LNHDA, CDR2 SQIVND (reference sequence).

This clone was counted a few times. The V gene is TRBV7-2, the J gene TRBJ1-5; D is uncertain. V lost 5 bases and J lost 3, with 17 bases in between. CDR1 is SGHTA, CDR2 FQGNSA, per germline. CDR3 length equals 16 residues. This CDR3 is CASSPSALPPNQPQHF. The CDR3 DNA is TGTGCCAGCAGCCCTTCGGCCTTACCGCCCAATCAGCCCCAGCATTTT.